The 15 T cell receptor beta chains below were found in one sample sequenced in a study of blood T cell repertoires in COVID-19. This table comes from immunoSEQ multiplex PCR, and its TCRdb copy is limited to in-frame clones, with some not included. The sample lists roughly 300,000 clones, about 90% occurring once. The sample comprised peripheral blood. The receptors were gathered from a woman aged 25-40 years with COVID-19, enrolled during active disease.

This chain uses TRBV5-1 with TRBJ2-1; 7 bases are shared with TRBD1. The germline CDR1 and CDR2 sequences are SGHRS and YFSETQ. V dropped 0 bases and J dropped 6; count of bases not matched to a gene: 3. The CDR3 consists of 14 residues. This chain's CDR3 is CASSLGSGGNEQFF. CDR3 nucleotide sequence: TGCGCCAGCAGCTTGGGATCAGGGGGCAATGAGCAGTTCTTC.

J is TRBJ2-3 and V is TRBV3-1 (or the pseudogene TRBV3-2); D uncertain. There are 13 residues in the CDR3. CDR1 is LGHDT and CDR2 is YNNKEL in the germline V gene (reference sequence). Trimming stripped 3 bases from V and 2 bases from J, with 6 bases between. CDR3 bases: TGTGCCAGCAGCCACCTTCCCACAGATACGCAGTATTTT. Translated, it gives CASSHLPTDTQYF.

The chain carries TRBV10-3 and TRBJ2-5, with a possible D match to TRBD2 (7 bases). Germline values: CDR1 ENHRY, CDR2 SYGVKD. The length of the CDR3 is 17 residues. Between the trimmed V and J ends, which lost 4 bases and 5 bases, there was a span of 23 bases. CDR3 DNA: TGTGCCATCAGTGGCGGCTCTGGCGGGGGCCCCGTCGAGACCCAGTACTTC. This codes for CAISGGSGGGPVETQYF.

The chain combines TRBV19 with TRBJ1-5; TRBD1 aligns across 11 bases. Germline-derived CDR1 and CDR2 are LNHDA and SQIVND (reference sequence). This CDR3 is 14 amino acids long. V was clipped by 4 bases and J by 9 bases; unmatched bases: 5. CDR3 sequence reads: CASSTGQGVGPQHF. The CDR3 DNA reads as TGTGCCAGTAGTACGGGACAGGGGGTGGGGCCCCAGCATTTT.

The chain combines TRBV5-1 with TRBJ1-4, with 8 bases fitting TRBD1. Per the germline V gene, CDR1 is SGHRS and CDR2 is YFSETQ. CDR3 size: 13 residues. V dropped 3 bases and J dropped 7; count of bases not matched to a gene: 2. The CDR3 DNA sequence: TGCGCCAGCAGCTCCGGGACAGGTGAAAAACTGTTTTTT. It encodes CASSSGTGEKLFF.

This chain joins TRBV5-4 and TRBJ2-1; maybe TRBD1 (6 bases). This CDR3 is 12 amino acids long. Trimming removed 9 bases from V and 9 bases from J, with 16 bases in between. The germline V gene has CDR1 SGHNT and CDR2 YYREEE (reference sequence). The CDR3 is CATGQFSGEQFF. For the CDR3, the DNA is TGTGCCACGGGACAATTCTCGGGTGAGCAGTTCTTC.

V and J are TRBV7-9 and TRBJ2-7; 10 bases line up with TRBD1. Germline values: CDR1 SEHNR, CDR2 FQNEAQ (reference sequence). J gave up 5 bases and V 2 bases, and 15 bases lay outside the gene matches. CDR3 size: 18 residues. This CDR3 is CASSLYPTRDRGFHEQYF. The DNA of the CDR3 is TGTGCCAGCAGCTTATACCCGACACGGGACAGGGGTTTCCACGAGCAGTACTTC.

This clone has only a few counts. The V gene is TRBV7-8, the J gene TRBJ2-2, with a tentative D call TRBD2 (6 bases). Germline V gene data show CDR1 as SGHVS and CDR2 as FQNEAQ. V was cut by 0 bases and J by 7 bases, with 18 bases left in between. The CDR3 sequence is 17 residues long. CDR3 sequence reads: CASSLAGRGLGRGELFF. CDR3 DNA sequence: TGTGCCAGCAGCTTAGCGGGGCGGGGCCTAGGGCGCGGGGAGCTGTTTTTT. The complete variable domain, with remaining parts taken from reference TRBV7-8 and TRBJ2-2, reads GAGVSQSPRYKVAKRGQDVALRCDPISGHVSLFWYQQALGQGPEFLTYFQNEAQLDKSGLPSDRFFAERPEGSVSTLKIQRTQQEDSAVYLCASSLAGRGLGRGELFFGEGSRLTVL.

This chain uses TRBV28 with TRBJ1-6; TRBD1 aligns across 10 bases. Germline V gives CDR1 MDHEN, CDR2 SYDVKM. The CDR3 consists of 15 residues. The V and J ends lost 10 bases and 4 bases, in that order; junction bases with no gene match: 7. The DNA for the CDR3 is TGTGCCACCGGACAGGGGGATAATTATAATTCACCCCTCCACTTT. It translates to CATGQGDNYNSPLHF.

The CDR3 DNA reads TGTGCCAGTAGTATGACGGCGGGGGGACCCCGGGAGCTGTTTTTT. It is translated as CASSMTAGGPRELFF. The rearrangement links TRBV19 to TRBJ2-2, with 8 bases lining up with TRBD2. The germline V gene has CDR1 LNHDA and CDR2 SQIVND (reference sequence). With V trimmed by 3 bases and J by 9 bases, 9 bases remained unmatched. There are 15 residues in the CDR3.

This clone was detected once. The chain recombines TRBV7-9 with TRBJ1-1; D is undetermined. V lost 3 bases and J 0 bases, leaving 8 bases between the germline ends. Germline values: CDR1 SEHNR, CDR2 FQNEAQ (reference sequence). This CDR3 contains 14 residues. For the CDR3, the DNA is TGTGCCAGCAGCTTCGGAGATTTGAACACTGAAGCTTTCTTT. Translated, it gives CASSFGDLNTEAFF.

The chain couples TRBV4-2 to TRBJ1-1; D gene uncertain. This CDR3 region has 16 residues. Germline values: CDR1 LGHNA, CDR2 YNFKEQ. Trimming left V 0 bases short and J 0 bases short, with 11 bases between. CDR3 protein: CASSQDWELVNTEAFF. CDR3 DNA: TGTGCCAGCAGCCAAGATTGGGAGCTAGTGAACACTGAAGCTTTCTTT.

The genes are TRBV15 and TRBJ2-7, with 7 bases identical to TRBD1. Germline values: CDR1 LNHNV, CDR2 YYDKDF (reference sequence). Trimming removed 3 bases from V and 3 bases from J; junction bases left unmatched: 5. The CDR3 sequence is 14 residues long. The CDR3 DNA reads TGTGCCACCAGCAGTAGGGGGCGGATCTACGAGCAGTACTTC. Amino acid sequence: CATSSRGRIYEQYF.

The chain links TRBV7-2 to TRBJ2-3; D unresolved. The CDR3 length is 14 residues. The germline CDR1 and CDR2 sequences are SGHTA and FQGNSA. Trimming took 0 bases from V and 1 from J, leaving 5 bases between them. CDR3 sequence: CASSLATRTDTQYF. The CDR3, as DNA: TGTGCCAGCAGCTTAGCGACTCGCACAGATACGCAGTATTTT.

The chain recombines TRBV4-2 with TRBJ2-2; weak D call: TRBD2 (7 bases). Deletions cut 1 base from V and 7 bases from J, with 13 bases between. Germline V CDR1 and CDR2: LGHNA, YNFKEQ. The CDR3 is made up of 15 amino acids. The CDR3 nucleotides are TGTGCCAGCAGCCAAGTAGGGGGGGACGACGGGGAGCTGTTTTTT. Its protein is CASSQVGGDDGELFF.